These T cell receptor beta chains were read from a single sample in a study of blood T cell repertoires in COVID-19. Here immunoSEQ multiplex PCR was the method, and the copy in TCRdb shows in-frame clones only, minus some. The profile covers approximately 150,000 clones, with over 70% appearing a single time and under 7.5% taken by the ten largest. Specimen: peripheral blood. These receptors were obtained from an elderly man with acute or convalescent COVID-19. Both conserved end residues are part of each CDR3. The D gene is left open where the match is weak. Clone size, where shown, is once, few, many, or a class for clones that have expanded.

cdr3_nt: TGTGCCAGCAGTTTAGGGACACTTAATTCACCCCTCCACTTT; cdr3_aa: CASSLGTLNSPLHF; j_call: TRBJ1-6; clone_size: -; v_call: TRBV27; d_call: -
cdr3_nt: TGTGCCAGTAGTCCTTGGGACTCGGGGTCCGCAGATCAGCCCCAGCATTTT; cdr3_aa: CASSPWDSGSADQPQHF; j_call: TRBJ1-5; clone_size: -; v_call: TRBV19; d_call: -
cdr3_nt: TGTGCCAGCAGTCGGGACAGGGGGCCCTACAATGAGCAGTTCTTC; cdr3_aa: CASSRDRGPYNEQFF; j_call: TRBJ2-1; clone_size: -; v_call: TRBV6-5; d_call: TRBD1
cdr3_nt: TGTGCCAGCAGCTTAGCAGCCCCGGGGACAGCAAACTACGAGCAGTACTTC; cdr3_aa: CASSLAAPGTANYEQYF; j_call: TRBJ2-7; clone_size: -; v_call: TRBV7-8; d_call: TRBD1
cdr3_nt: TGTGCCGGCAGTTTTCAGGGGAGCCTCTATGGCTACACCTTC; cdr3_aa: CAGSFQGSLYGYTF; j_call: TRBJ1-2; clone_size: once; v_call: TRBV28; d_call: -
cdr3_nt: TGCGCCAGCAGCTTGCCGTCGGGACTAGCGGGGGGAGAGACCCAGTACTTC; cdr3_aa: CASSLPSGLAGGETQYF; j_call: TRBJ2-5; clone_size: -; v_call: TRBV5-1; d_call: TRBD2
cdr3_nt: TGCGCCAGCAGCTCAACCGGGTACCAAGAGACCCAGTACTTC; cdr3_aa: CASSSTGYQETQYF; j_call: TRBJ2-5; clone_size: -; v_call: TRBV5-1; d_call: -
cdr3_nt: TGTGCCACCAGCAGAGATGGCGGGAGGGCCGCTGAGACCCAGTACTTC; cdr3_aa: CATSRDGGRAAETQYF; j_call: TRBJ2-5; clone_size: -; v_call: TRBV15; d_call: TRBD2
cdr3_nt: TGTGCCAGCAGCTTATTTGGGGGGACTAGTCCCGAGCAGTACTTC; cdr3_aa: CASSLFGGTSPEQYF; j_call: TRBJ2-7; clone_size: once; v_call: TRBV11-2; d_call: TRBD2
cdr3_nt: TGTGCCAGCAGCACCGGGACAGGGAACACTCAGCCCCAGCATTTT; cdr3_aa: CASSTGTGNTQPQHF; j_call: TRBJ1-5; clone_size: -; v_call: TRBV11-2; d_call: TRBD1
cdr3_nt: TGTGCCAGCTCTACCACATTACTAGCGGGTTACAATGAGCAGTTCTTC; cdr3_aa: CASSTTLLAGYNEQFF; j_call: TRBJ2-1; clone_size: -; v_call: TRBV18; d_call: TRBD2
cdr3_nt: TGCGCCAGCAGTCCAGGACACACAGATACGCAGTATTTT; cdr3_aa: CASSPGHTDTQYF; j_call: TRBJ2-3; clone_size: -; v_call: TRBV5-1; d_call: -
cdr3_nt: TGTGCCAGCCGCCAAGACAGCGGGAAGCCAGATACGCAGTATTTT; cdr3_aa: CASRQDSGKPDTQYF; j_call: TRBJ2-3; clone_size: -; v_call: TRBV6-5; d_call: TRBD2
cdr3_nt: TGTGCCAGCAGTGAAGCCAGCGGGAGGGCCCCCAATGAGCAGTTCTTC; cdr3_aa: CASSEASGRAPNEQFF; j_call: TRBJ2-1; clone_size: -; v_call: TRBV2; d_call: TRBD2
cdr3_nt: TGTGCCAGCAGAAAGGGACAGCACTATGGCTACACCTTC; cdr3_aa: CASRKGQHYGYTF; j_call: TRBJ1-2; clone_size: -; v_call: TRBV3-1/TRBV3-2; d_call: TRBD1
cdr3_nt: TGTGCCAGCCGATTGGAGCGCACAGATACGCAGTATTTT; cdr3_aa: CASRLERTDTQYF; j_call: TRBJ2-3; clone_size: -; v_call: TRBV6-5; d_call: -
cdr3_nt: TGTGCCAGTAGTATAGTTCGGACAGGAGAATACAATGAGCAGTTCTTC; cdr3_aa: CASSIVRTGEYNEQFF; j_call: TRBJ2-1; clone_size: -; v_call: TRBV19; d_call: TRBD1
cdr3_nt: TGTGCCTGGAGTGCCCCGGGACAGGGGACTTCACCCCTCCACTTT; cdr3_aa: CAWSAPGQGTSPLHF; j_call: TRBJ1-6; clone_size: -; v_call: TRBV30; d_call: TRBD1
cdr3_nt: TGTGCCAGCAGCTTGAACCCGGTAACCTACGAGCAGTACTTC; cdr3_aa: CASSLNPVTYEQYF; j_call: TRBJ2-7; clone_size: -; v_call: TRBV7-8; d_call: -
cdr3_nt: TGTGCCAGTAGTATAGATCGGGAAAGCGGCTACACCTTC; cdr3_aa: CASSIDRESGYTF; j_call: TRBJ1-2; clone_size: -; v_call: TRBV19; d_call: -
cdr3_nt: TGTGCCAGCAGCCAAGATCCATACGAGCAGTACTTC; cdr3_aa: CASSQDPYEQYF; j_call: TRBJ2-7; clone_size: -; v_call: TRBV3-1/TRBV3-2; d_call: -
cdr3_nt: TGTGCCATAGCGGGAGGCTACAATGAAAAACTGTTTTTT; cdr3_aa: CAIAGGYNEKLFF; j_call: TRBJ1-4; clone_size: -; v_call: TRBV6-5; d_call: -
cdr3_nt: TGCGCCAGCAGCTTGGAGGGGAGGGGAGATGAAAAACTGTTTTTT; cdr3_aa: CASSLEGRGDEKLFF; j_call: TRBJ1-4; clone_size: -; v_call: TRBV5-1; d_call: -
cdr3_nt: TGTGCCAGTAGTATATATGGGACTAGCGGGAGTATGGAGACCCAGTACTTC; cdr3_aa: CASSIYGTSGSMETQYF; j_call: TRBJ2-5; clone_size: -; v_call: TRBV19; d_call: TRBD2
cdr3_nt: TGTGCCAGCAGTGACAGGGGGATCTACGCTGAAGCTTTCTTT; cdr3_aa: CASSDRGIYAEAFF; j_call: TRBJ1-1; clone_size: -; v_call: TRBV2; d_call: TRBD1
cdr3_nt: TGTGCCAGCAGTTCCGGGAACAGGGGAAGGCGGAACACTGAAGCTTTCTTT; cdr3_aa: CASSSGNRGRRNTEAFF; j_call: TRBJ1-1; clone_size: -; v_call: TRBV28; d_call: TRBD1
cdr3_nt: TGTGCCAGTAGTGTTTCTTTACTGGGAGCCTACAATGAGCAGTTCTTC; cdr3_aa: CASSVSLLGAYNEQFF; j_call: TRBJ2-1; clone_size: once; v_call: TRBV19; d_call: -
cdr3_nt: TGTGCCAGCAGTTTAAGGCAGGGTGTGAACACCATATATTTT; cdr3_aa: CASSLRQGVNTIYF; j_call: TRBJ1-3; clone_size: -; v_call: TRBV28; d_call: -
cdr3_nt: TGCAGCTCCCGGGACAGCGATAATGAAAAACTGTTTTTT; cdr3_aa: CSSRDSDNEKLFF; j_call: TRBJ1-4; clone_size: -; v_call: TRBV29-1; d_call: TRBD1
cdr3_nt: TGTGCCAGCAGCGTATCAAAACAGAGCTCCTACAATGAGCAGTTCTTC; cdr3_aa: CASSVSKQSSYNEQFF; j_call: TRBJ2-1; clone_size: -; v_call: TRBV9; d_call: -
cdr3_nt: TGCGCCAGCAGCTTGGACAGGAGGAACACTGAAGCTTTCTTT; cdr3_aa: CASSLDRRNTEAFF; j_call: TRBJ1-1; clone_size: -; v_call: TRBV5-1; d_call: -
cdr3_nt: TGCGCCAGCAGCTCGGGACAGGGCTACGAGCAGTACTTC; cdr3_aa: CASSSGQGYEQYF; j_call: TRBJ2-7; clone_size: -; v_call: TRBV5-1; d_call: TRBD1
cdr3_nt: TGTGCCAGCAGACGCGGGGGACAGGGGGATTCACCCCTCCACTTT; cdr3_aa: CASRRGGQGDSPLHF; j_call: TRBJ1-6; clone_size: -; v_call: TRBV5-6; d_call: TRBD1
cdr3_nt: TGTGCCAGCAGCCCTTCACAGGGGTCAGGATCACCCCTCCACTTT; cdr3_aa: CASSPSQGSGSPLHF; j_call: TRBJ1-6; clone_size: -; v_call: TRBV9; d_call: TRBD1
cdr3_nt: TGTGCCAGCAGCCCCGGGGACAGACATAATGAAAAACTGTTTTTT; cdr3_aa: CASSPGDRHNEKLFF; j_call: TRBJ1-4; clone_size: -; v_call: TRBV7-9; d_call: TRBD1
cdr3_nt: TGTGCCAGCAGCTTGGGACGGGCCTACGAGCAGTACTTC; cdr3_aa: CASSLGRAYEQYF; j_call: TRBJ2-7; clone_size: -; v_call: TRBV5-4; d_call: -
cdr3_nt: TGTGCCAGCAGTTGGGGGGATCAGCCCCAGCATTTT; cdr3_aa: CASSWGDQPQHF; j_call: TRBJ1-5; clone_size: -; v_call: TRBV5-8; d_call: -
cdr3_nt: TGCGCCAGCAGTGCAGGGGGAGGAGGCTACACCTTC; cdr3_aa: CASSAGGGGYTF; j_call: TRBJ1-2; clone_size: few; v_call: TRBV10-2; d_call: TRBD1
cdr3_nt: TGTGCCAGTAGTTTGGACAGGGCCGAGCCCCAGCATTTT; cdr3_aa: CASSLDRAEPQHF; j_call: TRBJ1-5; clone_size: once; v_call: TRBV19; d_call: TRBD1
cdr3_nt: TGTGCCAGCAGCCCTGGCGGCGGGACAGCCCAGCATTTT; cdr3_aa: CASSPGGGTAQHF; j_call: TRBJ1-5; clone_size: -; v_call: TRBV7-9; d_call: TRBD1
cdr3_nt: TGTGCCAGCAGCTTTAGCGGGGGGGCAGGGGAGACCCAGTACTTC; cdr3_aa: CASSFSGGAGETQYF; j_call: TRBJ2-5; clone_size: -; v_call: TRBV13; d_call: TRBD2
cdr3_nt: TGTGCCAGCGGGACTAGCGGGAACACCGGGGAGCTGTTTTTT; cdr3_aa: CASGTSGNTGELFF; j_call: TRBJ2-2; clone_size: -; v_call: TRBV2; d_call: TRBD2
cdr3_nt: TGTGCCAGCAGCCGTTCGACAGGGTATACCGGGGAGCTGTTTTTT; cdr3_aa: CASSRSTGYTGELFF; j_call: TRBJ2-2; clone_size: -; v_call: TRBV7-9; d_call: TRBD1
cdr3_nt: TGTGCCAGCTCACCACCACGAACAGGGGGCTACGAGCAGTACTTC; cdr3_aa: CASSPPRTGGYEQYF; j_call: TRBJ2-7; clone_size: -; v_call: TRBV18; d_call: TRBD1
cdr3_nt: TGTGCCAGCAGTTACCGACGGACAGACGTTTCCACTCCTAACTATGGCTACACCTTC; cdr3_aa: CASSYRRTDVSTPNYGYTF; j_call: TRBJ1-2; clone_size: once; v_call: TRBV27; d_call: -
cdr3_nt: TGCGCCAGCAGCCCTGACAGCCCGAACACCGGGGAGCTGTTTTTT; cdr3_aa: CASSPDSPNTGELFF; j_call: TRBJ2-2; clone_size: -; v_call: TRBV5-1; d_call: -
cdr3_nt: TGTGCCAGCAGCCCTCTGGGGGGAGGCTCTGGAAACACCATATATTTT; cdr3_aa: CASSPLGGGSGNTIYF; j_call: TRBJ1-3; clone_size: -; v_call: TRBV14; d_call: -
cdr3_nt: TGTGCCAGCAGTGAACTGACTGGCCTCAATCAGCCCCAGCATTTT; cdr3_aa: CASSELTGLNQPQHF; j_call: TRBJ1-5; clone_size: few; v_call: TRBV2; d_call: -
cdr3_nt: TGCGCCAGCAGCCAAGATCAACAAATGAACACTGAAGCTTTCTTT; cdr3_aa: CASSQDQQMNTEAFF; j_call: TRBJ1-1; clone_size: -; v_call: TRBV4-1; d_call: -
cdr3_nt: TGCGCCAGCAGCCAAGAGGTCGGGGGGGCGAACACCGGGGAGCTGTTTTTT; cdr3_aa: CASSQEVGGANTGELFF; j_call: TRBJ2-2; clone_size: -; v_call: TRBV4-1; d_call: TRBD2
cdr3_nt: TGTGCCAGCAGTTATTCAGGGGGCAATCAGCCCCAGCATTTT; cdr3_aa: CASSYSGGNQPQHF; j_call: TRBJ1-5; clone_size: -; v_call: TRBV6-2/TRBV6-3; d_call: -
cdr3_nt: TGCGCCAGCAGCACGACAGGGGGAGGAGAGACCCAGTACTTC; cdr3_aa: CASSTTGGGETQYF; j_call: TRBJ2-5; clone_size: -; v_call: TRBV5-1; d_call: TRBD1
cdr3_nt: TGCGCCAGGGGGAAGACAGGGCCTCGCTATAGCAATCAGCCCCAGCATTTT; cdr3_aa: CARGKTGPRYSNQPQHF; j_call: TRBJ1-5; clone_size: -; v_call: TRBV10-1; d_call: TRBD1
cdr3_nt: TGTGCCAGCTCGGCGGGCAGTGAGGGAAGGGAGCAGTACTTC; cdr3_aa: CASSAGSEGREQYF; j_call: TRBJ2-7; clone_size: once; v_call: TRBV10-3; d_call: -